One sample yielded the 10 T cell receptor beta chains listed below, sequenced in a study of T cell responses to AZD1222 COVID-19 vaccine. Measured with immunoSEQ multiplex PCR; TCRdb has only the in-frame clones, and not every one. The sample carries around 260,000 clones, 90% to 95% recorded once. Sequenced here: peripheral blood, sampled on day 0 of AZD1222 vaccination. The receptor source for this set is an adult in good health.

The chain is built from TRBV9 and TRBJ2-2, with no clear D. V lost 2 bases and J 8 bases, leaving 13 bases between the germline ends. Germline V gives CDR1 SGDLS, CDR2 YYNGEE. This CDR3 spans 14 amino acids. As DNA, the CDR3 is TGTGCCAGCAGCGTCCGGACGGCCCCGGGGGAGCTGTTTTTT. Translation gives CASSVRTAPGELFF.

This clone was detected only once. This chain links TRBV7-3 with TRBJ1-1; D ambiguous. Germline V gene lookup returns CDR1 SGHTA and CDR2 FQGTGA. V lost 1 base and J lost 2, with 11 bases in between. The CDR3 spans 15 residues. This chain's CDR3 is CASSLNRVGNTEAFF. DNA for the CDR3: TGTGCCAGCAGCTTAAATAGGGTGGGAAACACTGAAGCTTTCTTT.

This sequence joins TRBV5-1 and TRBJ1-6; possibly TRBD1 for D (6 bases). Germline V lookup: CDR1 SGHRS, CDR2 YFSETQ. CDR3 size: 14 residues. With 1 base removed from V and 10 bases from J, the gap between germline ends came to 12 bases. Here the CDR3 reads CASSLPGEGSPLHF. In DNA form, the CDR3 reads TGCGCCAGCAGCTTGCCAGGGGAAGGATCACCCCTCCACTTT.

The V gene is TRBV6-5, the J gene TRBJ2-3; maybe TRBD1 (6 bases). This CDR3 spans 14 amino acids. Per germline, CDR1 MNHEY and CDR2 SVGAGI. V lost 6 bases and J lost 0, with 10 bases in between. In DNA form, the CDR3 reads TGTGCCAGCAGCAACAGGGCCAGCACAGATACGCAGTATTTT. Amino acids: CASSNRASTDTQYF.

V gene TRBV7-2 combines with J gene TRBJ2-1, with 9 bases aligning to TRBD2. Germline lookup yields CDR1 SGHTA and CDR2 FQGNSA. V gave up 10 bases and J gave up 4 bases; unmatched junction bases: 14. The CDR3 runs to 16 residues. The CDR3 DNA reads TGTGCCATCGGTAACCGGCTAGCGGGGATATACAATGAGCAGTTCTTC. Translating gives CAIGNRLAGIYNEQFF.

This chain joins TRBV28 and TRBJ1-4; possible D gene TRBD1, 6 bases. CDR1 is MDHEN and CDR2 is SYDVKM in the germline V gene. The CDR3 spans 15 residues. Trimming left V 5 bases short and J 2 bases short, with 12 bases between. The CDR3 reads CASSPGGATNEKLFF. CDR3 in DNA: TGTGCCAGCAGTCCCGGGGGGGCCACTAATGAAAAACTGTTTTTT.

The sample holds one count of this clone. The V gene is TRBV18, the J gene TRBJ2-6; TRBD1 aligns across 7 bases. The CDR3 loop spans 15 amino acids. Per the germline V gene, CDR1 is KGHSH and CDR2 is LQKENI. V gave up 5 bases and J gave up 0 bases; unmatched junction bases: 1. The CDR3 nucleotides are TGTGCCAGCTCAAAGGGGGCCTCTGGGGCCAACGTCCTGACTTTC. It codes for CASSKGASGANVLTF.

This chain uses TRBV3-1 (or the pseudogene TRBV3-2) with TRBJ1-2; D perhaps matches TRBD1 (5 bases). CDR3 length: 14 amino acids. V lost 6 bases and J 4 bases, leaving 15 bases between the germline ends. CDR1 and CDR2 (germline): LGHDT, YNNKEL (reference sequence). For the CDR3, the DNA is TGTGCCAGCAGTCAAACCGGGACCTTCTATGGCTACACCTTC. Encoded protein: CASSQTGTFYGYTF.

This rearrangement joins TRBV5-1 to TRBJ2-7; D gene ambiguous. The CDR3 length is 16 residues. The ends were cut back, 0 bases at V and 2 bases at J, with 15 bases in the middle. Germline assignment: CDR1 SGHRS and CDR2 YFSETQ. As DNA, the CDR3 is TGCGCCAGCAGCTTGGTATTGGCGGCTGCTACCTACGAGCAGTACTTC. Translating it yields CASSLVLAAATYEQYF. Together with reference TRBV5-1 and TRBJ2-7, the CDR3 gives the full variable domain: KAGVTQTPRYLIKTRGQQVTLSCSPISGHRSVSWYQQTPGQGLQFLFEYFSETQRNKGNFPGRFSGRQFSNSRSEMNVSTLELGDSALYLCASSLVLAAATYEQYFGPGTRLTVT.

This clone was seen just once. The CDR3 sequence is CSVDTDGSSYNEQFF. CDR3 nucleotide sequence: TGCAGCGTTGATACCGACGGGAGCTCCTACAATGAGCAGTTCTTC. The chain is built from TRBV29-1 and TRBJ2-1; tentatively, D is TRBD2 (6 bases). The germline V and J ends were trimmed by 3 bases and 0 bases, with 12 bases remaining between them. CDR1 is SQVTM, CDR2 ANQGSEA, per germline. The CDR3 spans 15 residues.